These 28 T cell receptor beta chains came from one sample sequenced in a study of T cells in women clearing cervical HPV infection. Sequenced by immunoSEQ multiplex PCR; TCRdb stores in-frame clones only, minus some. The table gives around 39,000 clones; the top ten clones make up roughly 5.2% of it. Sequenced sample: blood buffy coat. All receptors come from a woman between 18 and 70 years old with a cervical HPV16 infection that either progressed to CIN3+ or cleared (not recorded which).

Turning to this clone: The missing CDR3 end, 3 residues past where the read stops, is filled in from the germline J gene. The rearrangement uses TRBV2 and TRBJ2-4; D not certain. The V end was cut by 6 bases, the J end by 0 bases, with 9 bases between. This CDR3 has 14 amino acids. The germline V gene encodes CDR1 SNHLY and CDR2 FYNNEI. The covered CDR3 bases are TGTGCCAGCAGAGAGGCCCTAGCCAAAAACATT. It codes for CASREALAKNI. The full CDR3 sequence reads CASREALAKNIQYF.

Concerning this clone itself: The CDR3 end lies 3 residues beyond the end of the read and is filled in from the germline J gene. The genes are TRBV28 and TRBJ2-3; the D is unclear. CDR3 size: 14 residues. CDR1 is MDHEN, CDR2 SYDVKM, per germline. CDR3 residues: CASSSTLQQETQYF. The covered CDR3 bases are TGTGCCAGCAGTTCAACGTTACAACAAGAGACG.

In regard to this clone: The read halts 3 residues ahead of the CDR3 end, with the missing end drawn from the germline J gene. This rearrangement joins TRBV10-2 to TRBJ2-1; 9 nucleotides align to TRBD2. The length of the CDR3 is 19 residues. CDR1 and CDR2 from the germline V gene are WSHSY and SAAADI. The J segment lost 1 base and the V segment lost 8 bases, leaving 18 bases of the junction unmatched. The covered CDR3 bases are TGCGCCAGCTCCGCCTATGGCGGGAGGGCCTTGATTTCCTACAATGAG. It encodes CASSAYGGRALISYNE. From start to end, the CDR3 is CASSAYGGRALISYNEQFF.

CDR3 in amino acids: CSARSRGTNEKLFF. The sequenced part of the CDR3 DNA is TGCAGTGCGCGCAGTCGAGGGACTAATGAAAAA. This chain links TRBV20-1 with TRBJ1-4; D remains unclear. The read finishes 3 residues shy of the CDR3 end, and the germline J gene is used to complete it. V shed 6 bases and J shed 2 bases, with 13 bases lying between them. Germline V gene sequence: CDR1 DFQATT, CDR2 SNEGSKA (reference sequence). The CDR3 covers 14 residues.

As regards this clone: Sequencing ends 3 residues short of the CDR3 end; the germline J gene provides the rest. The J gene is TRBJ1-5, the V gene TRBV7-9; maybe TRBD1 (6 bases). Trimming took 4 bases from V and 7 from J, leaving 17 bases between them. CDR3 size: 15 residues. CDR1 is SEHNR, CDR2 FQNEAQ, per germline (reference sequence). The CDR3 spells CASSSNSDSAQPQHF. The part of the CDR3 DNA that was read is TGTGCCAGCAGCTCCAACTCGGACAGTGCCCAGCCC.

Note on this clone: Coverage ceases 3 residues before the CDR3 finishes, and the germline J gene fills in the end. V usage is TRBV7-9 and J usage is TRBJ2-3, with 11 bases fitting TRBD2. With V trimmed by 5 bases and J by 4 bases, 2 bases remained unmatched. Germline CDR1 and CDR2: SEHNR and FQNEAQ (reference sequence). This CDR3 comprises 14 residues. The CDR3 loop reads CASSASGGSDTQYF. The covered CDR3 bases are TGTGCCAGCAGCGCTAGCGGGGGGTCAGATACG. The full variable domain, rest sourced from reference TRBV7-9 and TRBJ2-3, is DTGVSQNPRHKITKRGQNVTFRCDPISEHNRLYWYRQTLGQGPEFLTYFQNEAQLEKSRLLSDRFSAERPKGSFSTLEIQRTEQGDSAMYLCASSASGGSDTQYFGPGTRLTVL.

Of note for this clone: The read falls 3 residues short of the CDR3 end, and the missing part is taken from the germline J gene. J is TRBJ1-5 and V is TRBV4-1; 9 bases agree with TRBD1. Trimming at V came to 4 bases and at J to 6 bases, leaving 7 bases not matched to a gene. Germline V gene lookup returns CDR1 MGHRA and CDR2 YSYEKL. The CDR3 has 15 residues. CDR3 bases read: TGCGCCAGCAGCCCGGGACAGGGAAGTAGTCAGCCC. As protein: CASSPGQGSSQP. The entire CDR3 sequence reads CASSPGQGSSQPQHF.

For this clone: The read terminates 3 residues ahead of where the CDR3 ends, so the germline J gene completes it. The chain links TRBV7-6 to TRBJ2-1; 8 bases align to TRBD2. V gave up 5 bases and J gave up 6 bases; unmatched junction bases: 6. The CDR3 covers 14 residues. The germline V gene has CDR1 SGHVS and CDR2 FNYEAQ. This chain's CDR3 is CASSLSGTSNEQFF. The part of the CDR3 DNA that was read is TGTGCCAGCAGCCTATCCGGGACTAGCAATGAG.

On this clone itself: The sequence runs out 3 residues before the end of the CDR3; the remainder is reconstructed from the germline J gene. The gene calls are TRBV5-4 and TRBJ2-5; 7 positions agree with TRBD1. This CDR3 is built from 15 residues. Germline assignment: CDR1 SGHNT and CDR2 YYREEE (reference sequence). With 1 base clipped from V and 1 base from J, the junction kept 4 bases outside the gene matches. The CDR3 is CASSLSSGGQETQYF. The sequenced part of the CDR3 DNA is TGTGCCAGCAGCTTGTCGTCAGGGGGCCAAGAGACC.

On this clone itself: The missing CDR3 end, 3 residues past where the read stops, is filled in from the germline J gene. The chain joins TRBV7-9 to TRBJ2-4; D possibly corresponds to TRBD2 (5 bases). CDR1 and CDR2 (germline): SEHNR, FQNEAQ (reference sequence). This CDR3 has 12 residues. The CDR3 loop reads CASSPEDYGQYF. The sequenced part of the CDR3 DNA is TGTGCCAGCAGCCCCGAAGACTATGGT. The full variable domain, rest sourced from reference TRBV7-9 and TRBJ2-4, is DTGVSQNPRHKITKRGQNVTFRCDPISEHNRLYWYRQTLGQGPEFLTYFQNEAQLEKSRLLSDRFSAERPKGSFSTLEIQRTEQGDSAMYLCASSPEDYGQYFGAGTRLSVL.

Remarks on this clone: Sequencing ends 3 residues short of the CDR3 end; the germline J gene provides the rest. The chain recombines TRBV5-1 with TRBJ2-1; 10 nucleotides line up with TRBD2. The CDR3 consists of 15 residues. Looked up from germline, CDR1 is SGHRS and CDR2 is YFSETQ. The trim removed 1 base at V and 4 bases at J, leaving 2 bases unmatched. CDR3 protein: CASSLRTSGYNEQFF. The CDR3 bases that were read are TGCGCCAGCAGCTTGAGGACTAGCGGATACAATGAG.

As for this clone: The read stops 3 residues short of the end of the CDR3; the missing end is completed from the germline J gene. J is TRBJ2-7 and V is TRBV7-3, with TRBD1 matching over 10 bases. Trimming removed 2 bases from V and 2 bases from J; junction bases left unmatched: 0. Germline values: CDR1 SGHTA, CDR2 FQGTGA. This CDR3 is 14 amino acids long. CDR3 sequence: CASSLGQGAYEQYF. The covered CDR3 bases are TGTGCCAGCAGCTTAGGACAGGGGGCCTACGAG.

On this clone: The missing CDR3 end, 3 residues past where the read stops, is filled in from the germline J gene. The chain combines TRBV2 with TRBJ1-5; 8 nucleotides align to TRBD1. CDR1 and CDR2 (germline): SNHLY, FYNNEI. V lost 6 bases, J lost 7 bases, and 5 bases stayed unmatched. The CDR3 spans 13 residues. The sequenced CDR3 bases are TGTGCCAGCAGAGGACAGGGTGCCCAGCCC. It codes for CASRGQGAQP. The full CDR3 reads CASRGQGAQPQHF.

With respect to this clone: The sequenced fragment ends 3 residues before the CDR3 boundary, so the rest is inferred from the germline J gene. V and J are TRBV4-1 and TRBJ2-4, with 7 nucleotides matching TRBD1. The CDR3 extends over 17 amino acids. V lost 3 bases and J lost 0; bases outside the gene matches: 8. Germline CDR1 is MGHRA and CDR2 is YSYEKL. The covered CDR3 bases are TGCGCCAGCAGCCAGCCGCTGGGACAGAAAGCCAAAAACATT. This translates into CASSQPLGQKAKNI. The entire CDR3 sequence reads CASSQPLGQKAKNIQYF.

Concerning this clone: The read is 3 residues too short to cover the CDR3 end, so that end is filled in from the germline J gene. The rearrangement joins TRBV7-8 to TRBJ2-1; TRBD1 agrees at 8 bases. CDR1 is SGHVS and CDR2 is FQNEAQ in the germline V gene. The CDR3 length is 16 residues. The V and J ends lost 4 bases and 1 base, in that order; junction bases with no gene match: 6. Incomplete CDR3 DNA: TGTGCCAGCAGCTACACAGGGGGAAAGTCCTACAATGAG. This gives the protein CASSYTGGKSYNE. The CDR3 in full is CASSYTGGKSYNEQFF.

A word on this clone: The CDR3 end lies 3 residues beyond the end of the read and is filled in from the germline J gene. The genes are TRBV28 and TRBJ2-5; 10 positions agree with TRBD2. Germline V gene data show CDR1 as MDHEN and CDR2 as SYDVKM. The CDR3 is made up of 14 amino acids. The J segment lost 3 bases and the V segment lost 7 bases, leaving 5 bases of the junction unmatched. The DNA read from the CDR3 is TGTGCCAGCACCTCCGGGACTAGCGAAGAGACC. Protein product: CASTSGTSEET. The whole CDR3 region reads CASTSGTSEETQYF.

Notes on this clone: Germline is not matched at one junction end, which may reflect a read error. The sample has other DNA sequences that encode this CDR3 too. The part of the CDR3 DNA that was read is TGTGCCTGGAGTAAGGACAGGGTTGGAAACACA. This encodes CAWSKDRVGNT. From start to end, the CDR3 is CAWSKDRVGNTIYF. This chain links TRBV30 with TRBJ1-3; TRBD1 matches at 8 bases. The read halts 3 residues ahead of the CDR3 end, with the missing end drawn from the germline J gene. CDR1 and CDR2 from the germline V gene are GTSNPN and SVGIG (reference sequence). The CDR3 is 14 residues long.

A remark on this clone: The CDR3 end lies 3 residues beyond the end of the read and is filled in from the germline J gene. The gene calls are TRBV11-3 and TRBJ2-3, with a weak D call TRBD2 (7 bases). This CDR3 has 15 residues. Germline CDR1 SGHNT, CDR2 YENEEA. CDR3 region: CASSLEGGGQETQYF. Incomplete CDR3 DNA: TGTGCCAGCAGCTTAGAAGGGGGAGGGCAAGAGACG.

On this clone itself: The read terminates 3 residues before the CDR3 end, so the remaining end is supplied by the germline J gene. The V and J genes are TRBV18 and TRBJ1-1; 10 bases map to TRBD1. Germline V gene data show CDR1 as KGHSH and CDR2 as LQKENI. J was trimmed by 5 bases and V by 6 bases; bases with no gene match: 9. This CDR3 has 15 residues. Partial CDR3 DNA: TGTGCCAGCTCGGCAGAGACAGGGGGCCGGACTGAA. Encoded protein: CASSAETGGRTE. The whole CDR3 is CASSAETGGRTEAFF.

As to this clone: The read finishes 3 residues shy of the CDR3 end, and the germline J gene is used to complete it. This chain uses TRBV20-1 with TRBJ2-4; a weak D match, TRBD2 (5 bases). CDR3 length: 15 residues. Germline V CDR1 and CDR2: DFQATT, SNEGSKA (reference sequence). V was shortened by 3 bases and J by 1 base, with 13 bases between the two germline ends. Incomplete CDR3 DNA: TGCAGTGCTAGGGAGCTAGGCGGGGCCAAAAACATT. This sequence encodes CSARELGGAKNI. The full CDR3 protein reads CSARELGGAKNIQYF.

A word on this clone: The read falls 3 residues short of the CDR3 end, and the missing part is taken from the germline J gene. The chain is built from TRBV7-9 and TRBJ1-2; perhaps TRBD1 as D (6 bases). V lost 5 bases to trimming and J lost 2 bases, with 9 bases between them. The CDR3 sequence is 13 residues long. Germline CDR1 and CDR2: SEHNR and FQNEAQ (reference sequence). The CDR3 region is CASSPGQNYGYTF. The CDR3 bases that were read are TGTGCCAGCAGCCCTGGACAGAACTATGGC.

Regarding this clone: The read terminates 3 residues ahead of where the CDR3 ends, so the germline J gene completes it. The chain employs TRBV6-1 and TRBJ2-7; 9 nucleotides match TRBD1. V shed 0 bases, J shed 4 bases, and the junction held 4 bases outside the gene matches. There are 15 residues in the CDR3. Germline loops: CDR1 MNHNS, CDR2 SASEGT. The chain's CDR3 is CASSEAGTGSYEQYF. The part of the CDR3 DNA that was read is TGTGCCAGCAGTGAAGCCGGGACAGGGTCTTACGAG.

On this clone itself: The read gets to within 3 residues of the CDR3 end, and the germline J gene fills in the rest. The chain combines TRBV28 with TRBJ1-5; 7 bases map to TRBD1. This CDR3 has 15 amino acids. J was trimmed by 4 bases and V by 7 bases; bases with no gene match: 10. Germline V gives CDR1 MDHEN, CDR2 SYDVKM. The sequenced CDR3 bases are TGTGCCAGCACCGTTACCACAGGGGTTAATCAGCCC. This sequence encodes CASTVTTGVNQP. The CDR3 as a whole reads CASTVTTGVNQPQHF.

Points on this clone: Read coverage stops 3 residues before the CDR3 terminus; the germline J gene supplies the remainder. V gene TRBV6-2 or TRBV6-3 combines with J gene TRBJ2-7, with D uncertain. The CDR3 loop spans 12 amino acids. Trimming pared 10 bases from V and 1 base from J, leaving 11 bases between. Germline loops: CDR1 MNHEY, CDR2 SVGEGT. Incomplete CDR3 DNA: TGTGCCACCCATGAAGGGTCCTACGAG. Translation: CATHEGSYE. The CDR3 in full is CATHEGSYEQYF.

Frequency places this clone as medium-sized. The CDR3 here is CASSSDRAGNTIYF. The sequenced CDR3 bases are TGTGCCAGCTCTTCGGACAGGGCTGGAAACACC. The genes are TRBV2 and TRBJ1-3, with 8 bases lining up with TRBD1. The read ends 3 residues early relative to the CDR3; the germline J gene fills the gap. V shed 8 bases and J 2 bases; nucleotides not matched to a gene: 5. This CDR3 is built from 14 residues. CDR1 is SNHLY, CDR2 FYNNEI, per germline.

Notes on this clone: The read is 3 residues too short to cover the CDR3 end, so that end is filled in from the germline J gene. This chain uses TRBV6-2 or TRBV6-3 with TRBJ2-7, with 8 bases aligning to TRBD1. V lost 8 bases to trimming and J lost 2 bases; unmatched junction nucleotides: 2. Germline V gives CDR1 MNHEY, CDR2 SVGEGT. This CDR3 comprises 12 residues. CDR3 loop: CASQTGAYEQYF. CDR3 DNA (partial): TGTGCCAGCCAGACAGGGGCCTACGAG.

A note on this clone: Germline is not matched at one junction end, which may reflect a read error. The read stops 3 residues short of the end of the CDR3; the missing end is completed from the germline J gene. The chain has TRBV18 and TRBJ2-1; D is uncertain. This CDR3 is built from 13 residues. CDR1 is KGHSH, CDR2 LQKENI, per germline. CDR3 sequence: CASSPPQNNEQFF. The sequenced part of the CDR3 DNA is TGTGCCAGCTCTCCACCACAGAACAATGAG.

Turning to this clone: The observed sequence ends 3 residues before the CDR3 terminus, with the missing tail filled in from the germline J gene. V is TRBV7-9 and J is TRBJ2-3, with 7 bases matching TRBD1. Germline V lookup: CDR1 SEHNR, CDR2 FQNEAQ (reference sequence). This CDR3 is built from 14 residues. The CDR3: CASSYTGARETQYF. The DNA read from the CDR3 is TGTGCCAGCAGCTACACAGGGGCGAGAGAGACG.